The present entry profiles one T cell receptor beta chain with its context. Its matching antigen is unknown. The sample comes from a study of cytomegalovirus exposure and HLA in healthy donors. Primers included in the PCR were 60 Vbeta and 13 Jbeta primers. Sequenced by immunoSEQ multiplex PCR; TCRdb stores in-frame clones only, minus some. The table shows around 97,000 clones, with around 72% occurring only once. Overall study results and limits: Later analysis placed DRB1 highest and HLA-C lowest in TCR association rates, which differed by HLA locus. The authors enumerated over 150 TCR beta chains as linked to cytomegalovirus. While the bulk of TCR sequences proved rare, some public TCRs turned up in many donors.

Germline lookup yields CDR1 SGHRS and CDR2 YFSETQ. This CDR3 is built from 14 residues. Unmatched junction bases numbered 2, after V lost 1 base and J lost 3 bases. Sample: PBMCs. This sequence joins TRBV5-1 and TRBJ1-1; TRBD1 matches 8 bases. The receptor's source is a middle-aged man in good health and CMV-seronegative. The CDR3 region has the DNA TGCGCCAGCAGCTTGCAGGGGGCGGACACTGAAGCTTTCTTT. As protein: CASSLQGADTEAFF.